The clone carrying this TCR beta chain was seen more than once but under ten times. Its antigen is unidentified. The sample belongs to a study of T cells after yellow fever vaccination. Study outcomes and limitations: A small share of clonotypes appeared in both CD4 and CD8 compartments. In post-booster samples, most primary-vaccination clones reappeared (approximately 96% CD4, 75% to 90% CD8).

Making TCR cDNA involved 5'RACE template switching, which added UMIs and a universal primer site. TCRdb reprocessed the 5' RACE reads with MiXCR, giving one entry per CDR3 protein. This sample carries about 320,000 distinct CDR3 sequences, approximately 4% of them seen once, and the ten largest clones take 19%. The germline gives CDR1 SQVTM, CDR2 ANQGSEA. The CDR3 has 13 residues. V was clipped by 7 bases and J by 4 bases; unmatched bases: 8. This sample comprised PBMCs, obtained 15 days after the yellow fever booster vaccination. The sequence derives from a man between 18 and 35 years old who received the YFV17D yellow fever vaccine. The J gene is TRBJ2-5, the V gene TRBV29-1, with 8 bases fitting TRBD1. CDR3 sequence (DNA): TGCAGCGCACACAGGGGGTTGGGAGAGACCCAGTACTTC. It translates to CSAHRGLGETQYF.